This T cell receptor (beta chain) was captured in a study of cytomegalovirus exposure and HLA in healthy donors. Germline CDR1 SNHLY, CDR2 FYNNEI. Germline trimming cut 1 base from V and 6 bases from J; bases unmatched to any gene: 10. This CDR3 has 16 residues. The PCR used 60 Vbeta and 13 Jbeta primers. Produced via immunoSEQ multiplex PCR; TCRdb's table is partial and in-frame only. The repertoire includes more than 95,000 clones, over 70% of them detected once, and more than 1% sits in the top ten. This sequence was found in a female donor in good health and CMV-seronegative. Sample: PBMCs. The chain recombines TRBV2 with TRBJ2-7, with 9 bases identical to TRBD1. This CDR3 is CASSEEVLTGGGEQYF. As DNA, the CDR3 is TGTGCCAGCAGTGAAGAGGTACTTACAGGGGGCGGCGAGCAGTACTTC.